This T cell receptor (beta chain) is drawn from a study of CD8+ T cells in alopecia areata. To note about this clone: Its antigen remains unknown.

The length of the CDR3 is 15 residues. Germline CDR1 reads SNHLY; CDR2 reads FYNNEI. V lost 6 bases and J 0 bases, leaving 12 bases between the germline ends. The treatment here: oral pan-JAK inhibitor, 5-10 mg twice daily. Overall study results and limits: Clonality in the scalp and expanded CD8+ clones ranked among the top 100 were significantly decreased by tofacitinib. Many expanded lesional clones persisted during tofacitinib (in both scalp and blood). Affected scalp, especially in alopecia totalis/universalis, had a higher clonality than normal scalp did.

Sequencing templates came from extracted RNA that was reverse transcribed into cDNA. Sequencing used immunoSEQ multiplex PCR; TCRdb keeps in-frame clones, though not all of them. The sample consists of 110,000 or so clones, approximately 55% of them appearing once. The chain has TRBV2 and TRBJ2-1, with a weak D call TRBD1 (5 bases). Material: CD4+ T cells sorted from blood, obtained at week 24, from a patient treated with tofacitinib. This TCR derives from a human donor with alopecia areata. The DNA for the CDR3 is TGTGCCAGCAGCCTAAGACAGCCCTCCTACAATGAGCAGTTCTTC. Translating gives CASSLRQPSYNEQFF.